The source of this T cell receptor (beta chain) is a study of Ad26.COV2.S vaccination and SARS-CoV-2 variants. With 6 bases removed from V and 5 bases from J, the gap between germline ends came to 22 bases. The V gene's germline CDR1 is SEHNR and CDR2 FQNEAQ (reference sequence). This CDR3 is 16 amino acids long. TCRdb's copy holds only in-frame clones and misses some; the assay was immunoSEQ multiplex PCR. The sample holds roughly 450,000 clones, about 93% seen once. Treatment in this sample: some 19 received Ad26.COV2.S at low or high dose, single or two shots; about 5 received placebo; per-sample allocation not given. It was on day 63 after the first vaccine or placebo injection that samples were taken.

This chain joins TRBV7-9 and TRBJ2-5; D remains ambiguous. The TCR sequence derives from a person between 18 and 65 years old who received the Ad26.COV2.S COVID-19 vaccine or a placebo. This material consisted of peripheral blood, taken in a trial of Ad26.COV2.S vaccine versus placebo. Here the CDR3 DNA reads TGTGCCAGCAGATCTCTCGGTCTTGGTACTTACGAGACCCAGTACTTC. Translation: CASRSLGLGTYETQYF.